The 5 T cell receptor beta chains listed next were all sequenced from one sample in a study of blood T cell repertoires in COVID-19. Only in-frame clones appear in the TCRdb table, and some are missing; sequencing was by immunoSEQ multiplex PCR. This sample carries around 23,000 clones, around 70% of them seen once, and the ten largest clones take 43%. The sample consisted of peripheral blood. The receptors originated from a woman older than 75 with acute or convalescent COVID-19.

This chain connects TRBV18 to TRBJ1-1; D gene uncertain. The CDR3 loop spans 13 amino acids. V lost 7 bases and J lost 6, with 15 bases in between. CDR1 and CDR2 (germline): KGHSH, LQKENI. The CDR3 spells CASLEAGGAEAFF. In DNA form, the CDR3 reads TGTGCCAGCTTGGAGGCGGGTGGGGCTGAAGCTTTCTTT.

This clone was found a few times. This chain uses TRBV6-2 or TRBV6-3 with TRBJ2-7; TRBD2 matches at 10 bases. V dropped 0 bases and J dropped 3; count of bases not matched to a gene: 11. The CDR3 contains 18 residues. Germline CDR1 MNHEY, CDR2 SVGEGT. For the CDR3, the DNA is TGTGCCAGCAGTTACTCGTCTGCGAGCGGGAGGGCCGGCTACGAGCAGTACTTC. This translates into CASSYSSASGRAGYEQYF.

This rearrangement joins TRBV5-5 to TRBJ1-2; D possibly corresponds to TRBD1 (6 bases). The length of the CDR3 is 15 residues. Germline assignment: CDR1 SGHKS and CDR2 YYEKEE (reference sequence). V lost 4 bases and J lost 3, with 16 bases in between. CDR3 sequence reads: CASSPTGQSDYGYTF. The CDR3 bases are TGTGCCAGCAGCCCGACCGGACAGTCGGACTATGGCTACACCTTC.

The rearrangement links TRBV5-4 to TRBJ2-6; the D gene is possibly TRBD1 (6 bases). The V gene lost 4 bases and the J gene lost 2 bases, with 10 bases spanning the gap. The CDR3 totals 15 residues. Looked up from germline, CDR1 is SGHNT and CDR2 is YYREEE (reference sequence). The CDR3 DNA is TGTGCCAGCAGCCCAGGGGCAGCTGGGGCCAACGTCCTGACTTTC. Translating it yields CASSPGAAGANVLTF. The whole variable domain, remainder taken from reference TRBV5-4 and TRBJ2-6, is ETGVTQSPTHLIKTRGQQVTLRCSSQSGHNTVSWYQQALGQGPQFIFQYYREEENGRGNFPPRFSGLQFPNYSSELNVNALELDDSALYLCASSPGAAGANVLTFGAGSRLTVL.

The chain employs TRBV24-1 and TRBJ2-2; 9 nucleotides match TRBD1. V gave up 5 bases and J gave up 5 bases; unmatched junction bases: 8. The CDR3 is made up of 16 amino acids. Germline CDR1 is KGHDR and CDR2 is SFDVKD. The CDR3 region is CATSATGQGRTGELFF. The CDR3 DNA sequence: TGTGCCACCAGTGCCACGGGACAGGGAAGAACCGGGGAGCTGTTTTTT.